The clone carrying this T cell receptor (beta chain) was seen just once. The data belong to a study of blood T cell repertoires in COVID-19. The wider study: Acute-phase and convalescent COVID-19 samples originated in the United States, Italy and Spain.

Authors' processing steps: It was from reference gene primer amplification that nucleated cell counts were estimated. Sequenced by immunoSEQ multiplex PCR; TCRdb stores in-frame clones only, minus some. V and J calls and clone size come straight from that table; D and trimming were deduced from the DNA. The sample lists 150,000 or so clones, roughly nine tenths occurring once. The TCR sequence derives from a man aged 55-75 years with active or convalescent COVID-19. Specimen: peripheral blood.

The CDR3 DNA reads as TGTGCCAGCTCACCACCCGGGACTAGCCAAGAGACCCAGTACTTC. Protein sequence: CASSPPGTSQETQYF. The chain uses TRBV18 and TRBJ2-5; 8 bases line up with TRBD2. Germline CDR1 is KGHSH and CDR2 is LQKENI. This CDR3 region has 15 residues. V was pared by 0 bases and J by 1 base, with 1 base of the junction left unmatched.